The 25 T cell receptor beta chains below were found in one sample sequenced in a study of blood T cell repertoires in COVID-19. The table came from immunoSEQ multiplex PCR; TCRdb's copy has only in-frame clones and leaves some out. The profile shows about 60,000 clones, roughly 80% of them singletons. The sequenced sample was peripheral blood. All receptors come from a human donor in a cohort sampled during active COVID-19.

This sequence joins TRBV27 and TRBJ2-7; 9 nucleotides agree with TRBD1. CDR3 length: 16 residues. From germline, CDR1 is MNHEY and CDR2 SMNVEV (reference sequence). V was pared by 0 bases and J by 2 bases, with 5 bases of the junction left unmatched. CDR3 DNA: TGTGCCAGCAGTTTATCGGGGACAGGGAGAACCTACGAGCAGTACTTC. Translated, it gives CASSLSGTGRTYEQYF.

This clone was seen once. J is TRBJ2-5 and V is TRBV29-1; 8 nucleotides line up with TRBD1. The trim removed 7 bases at V and 7 bases at J, leaving 14 bases unmatched. Germline loops: CDR1 SQVTM, CDR2 ANQGSEA. The CDR3 totals 14 residues. The CDR3 sequence is CSARGQGAWGTQYF. The DNA of the CDR3 is TGCAGCGCCCGGGGGCAGGGGGCATGGGGGACCCAGTACTTC.

The chain employs TRBV10-1 and TRBJ1-3; a weak D match, TRBD1 (6 bases). The germline V gene encodes CDR1 WNHNN and CDR2 SYGVQD (reference sequence). The germline V and J ends were trimmed by 3 bases and 4 bases, with 10 bases remaining between them. The CDR3 covers 14 residues. The DNA for the CDR3 is TGCGCCAGCAGTGAACCGGGACAAGGAAACACCATATATTTT. Encoded protein: CASSEPGQGNTIYF.

This chain joins TRBV5-8 and TRBJ1-2; possible D gene TRBD1, 5 bases. Trimming left V 3 bases short and J 0 bases short, with 12 bases between. The CDR3 is 15 amino acids. Germline V gene sequence: CDR1 SGHTS, CDR2 YDEGEE. Written as DNA, the CDR3 is TGTGCCAGCAGCTCTCGGGGGGTCCCTAACTATGGCTACACCTTC. Translated: CASSSRGVPNYGYTF.

V is TRBV4-1 and J is TRBJ2-5; 11 nucleotides line up with TRBD2. V lost 1 base, J lost 2 bases, and 3 bases stayed unmatched. The CDR3 spans 16 residues. Germline-derived CDR1 and CDR2 are MGHRA and YSYEKL. The CDR3 bases are TGCGCCAGCAGCCAAGCTAGCGGGGGGCAACAAGAGACCCAGTACTTC. This gives the protein CASSQASGGQQETQYF.

This chain joins TRBV4-1 and TRBJ1-3; TRBD1 is a possible D gene (6 bases). The CDR3 is 15 residues long. The germline V gene encodes CDR1 MGHRA and CDR2 YSYEKL. The V gene lost 0 bases and the J gene lost 7 bases, with 13 bases spanning the gap. Here the CDR3 reads CASSQDGTWGNTIYF. DNA of the CDR3: TGCGCCAGCAGCCAAGATGGGACATGGGGCAACACCATATATTTT.

The J gene is TRBJ2-3, the V gene TRBV5-6, with unresolved D. V was pared by 5 bases and J by 1 base, with 8 bases between. The CDR3 extends over 13 amino acids. Germline lookup yields CDR1 SGHDT and CDR2 YYEEEE. The CDR3 DNA reads TGTGCCAGCAGGCCCACAGGCACAGATACGCAGTATTTT. Its translation: CASRPTGTDTQYF.

The chain uses TRBV14 and TRBJ1-2; 7 bases map to TRBD1. V lost 4 bases and J lost 2; bases outside the gene matches: 7. Germline lookup yields CDR1 SGHDN and CDR2 FVKESK. This CDR3 is 15 amino acids long. The CDR3, as DNA: TGTGCCAGCAGCCTTAGACAGGGATGGAACTATGGCTACACCTTC. The encoded protein is CASSLRQGWNYGYTF.

This clone was picked up a small number of times. V gene TRBV19 combines with J gene TRBJ1-5, with D maybe TRBD1 (6 bases). Germline lookup yields CDR1 LNHDA and CDR2 SQIVND (reference sequence). This CDR3 contains 13 residues. V was cut by 5 bases and J by 11 bases, with 16 bases left in between. As DNA, the CDR3 is TGTGCCAGTAGTGACCGGGACATTGTAACCCAGCATTTT. This codes for CASSDRDIVTQHF.

This clone was seen just once. The chain is built from TRBV28 and TRBJ2-1; 13 nucleotides agree with TRBD2. The CDR3 is 16 amino acids. The germline gives CDR1 MDHEN, CDR2 SYDVKM. The ends lost 6 bases at V and 5 bases at J; junction bases unmatched: 7. The CDR3 spells CASRLAGGVPNNEQFF. CDR3 sequence (DNA): TGTGCCAGCAGACTAGCGGGAGGGGTACCTAACAATGAGCAGTTCTTC.

This clone occurred a few times. The chain joins TRBV18 to TRBJ2-1; unclear D gene. V gave up 3 bases and J gave up 7 bases, with 4 bases separating them. The CDR3 length is 11 residues. Germline V gene lookup returns CDR1 KGHSH and CDR2 LQKENI. CDR3 sequence: CASSPRNEQFF. DNA for the CDR3: TGTGCCAGCTCACCCCGGAATGAGCAGTTCTTC.

V is TRBV18 and J is TRBJ2-1; 9 positions agree with TRBD2. The trim removed 4 bases at V and 6 bases at J, leaving 7 bases unmatched. There are 15 residues in the CDR3. Germline V gene lookup returns CDR1 KGHSH and CDR2 LQKENI. In DNA, the CDR3 is TGTGCCAGCTCACGAGTGGCGGGGGGGACCAATGAGCAGTTCTTC. It yields the protein CASSRVAGGTNEQFF.

This chain joins TRBV11-2 and TRBJ1-4; D is unclear. The germline V gene encodes CDR1 SGHAT and CDR2 FQNNGV. CDR3 length equals 13 residues. The V gene lost 1 base and the J gene lost 7 bases, with 7 bases spanning the gap. In nucleotides, the CDR3 is TGTGCCAGCAGCTTAGGGGCCCGTGAAAAACTGTTTTTT. Translated: CASSLGAREKLFF.

The V and J genes are TRBV11-2 and TRBJ2-2; 10 nucleotides line up with TRBD1. The trim removed 5 bases at V and 6 bases at J, leaving 12 bases unmatched. Germline V gene sequence: CDR1 SGHAT, CDR2 FQNNGV. The CDR3 loop spans 17 amino acids. The CDR3 DNA sequence: TGTGCCAGCAGCGTTATATTCGGACAGGGGGGGGCCGGGGAGCTGTTTTTT. Its translation is CASSVIFGQGGAGELFF. Full variable domain (remainder filled in from reference TRBV11-2 and TRBJ2-2): EAGVAQSPRYKIIEKRQSVAFWCNPISGHATLYWYQQILGQGPKLLIQFQNNGVVDDSQLPKDRFSAERLKGVDSTLKIQPAKLEDSAVYLCASSVIFGQGGAGELFFGEGSRLTVL.

The V and J genes are TRBV5-5 and TRBJ2-1; 12 positions match TRBD2. The CDR3 length is 20 residues. The V segment lost 0 bases and the J segment 0 bases; nucleotides outside the gene matches: 10. The germline V gene encodes CDR1 SGHKS and CDR2 YYEKEE (reference sequence). CDR3 coding DNA: TGTGCCAGCAGCTTGGCGGGGGGGACTAGCGGGTTCAGCTCCTACAATGAGCAGTTCTTC. Its translation is CASSLAGGTSGFSSYNEQFF.

The gene calls are TRBV28 and TRBJ2-5, with a tentative D call TRBD1 (6 bases). Between the trimmed V and J ends, which lost 6 bases and 5 bases, there was a span of 16 bases. The germline CDR1 and CDR2 sequences are MDHEN and SYDVKM. This CDR3 contains 14 residues. The chain's CDR3 is CASSQKQGVETQYF. CDR3 in DNA: TGTGCCAGCAGCCAGAAACAGGGTGTGGAGACCCAGTACTTC.

This clone has only a few counts. The chain links TRBV30 to TRBJ2-2; no definite D call. Per germline, CDR1 GTSNPN and CDR2 SVGIG (reference sequence). V was shortened by 1 base and J by 1 base, with 16 bases between the two germline ends. This CDR3 spans 17 amino acids. The CDR3 reads CAWSGLYDLGNTGELFF. The CDR3 DNA sequence: TGTGCCTGGAGTGGTCTCTACGACTTAGGGAACACCGGGGAGCTGTTTTTT.

V is TRBV19 and J is TRBJ2-3; 7 bases match TRBD2. Losses at the gene ends were 8 bases for V and 0 bases for J; bases not matched to a gene: 5. CDR3 length: 14 amino acids. Germline V gives CDR1 LNHDA, CDR2 SQIVND (reference sequence). The chain's CDR3 is CASASGVSTDTQYF. CDR3 coding DNA: TGTGCCAGTGCTAGCGGCGTAAGCACAGATACGCAGTATTTT.

This clone was counted only a few times. This chain uses TRBV19 with TRBJ1-3; D possibly corresponds to TRBD1 (6 bases). This CDR3 contains 13 residues. V lost 8 bases, J lost 0 bases, and 8 bases lay in between. The germline gives CDR1 LNHDA, CDR2 SQIVND (reference sequence). The CDR3 region has the DNA TGTGCCAGTGGGGACATCTCTGGAAACACCATATATTTT. Residues: CASGDISGNTIYF.

The genes are TRBV28 and TRBJ2-2, with D hard to call. V dropped 7 bases and J dropped 4 bases, with 7 bases sitting between them. The CDR3 contains 12 residues. Per germline, CDR1 MDHEN and CDR2 SYDVKM. CDR3 loop: CASMVSTGELFF. DNA of the CDR3: TGTGCCAGCATGGTGAGCACCGGGGAGCTGTTTTTT.

Only a few counts were recorded for this clone. The genes are TRBV7-3 and TRBJ2-3; the match to TRBD2 covers 16 bases. Germline V CDR1 and CDR2: SGHTA, FQGTGA. The CDR3 length is 18 residues. V lost 3 bases and J lost 1; bases outside the gene matches: 4. CDR3 sequence (DNA): TGTGCCAGCAGCTTGGGACTAGCGGGGGGGCCGGGCACAGATACGCAGTATTTT. This sequence encodes CASSLGLAGGPGTDTQYF.

V is TRBV30 and J is TRBJ1-2; 8 positions match TRBD1. The CDR3 runs to 11 residues. The V gene end was trimmed by 5 bases and the J gene end by 8 bases; junction bases not matched to a gene: 4. Germline assignment: CDR1 GTSNPN and CDR2 SVGIG (reference sequence). CDR3 in amino acids: CAWGTGGGYTF. CDR3 DNA sequence: TGTGCCTGGGGGACAGGAGGAGGCTACACCTTC.

This clone was observed a handful of times. This rearrangement joins TRBV19 to TRBJ2-7; D not certain. The length of the CDR3 is 14 residues. Germline V gene sequence: CDR1 LNHDA, CDR2 SQIVND (reference sequence). Trimming took 11 bases from V and 5 from J, leaving 22 bases between them. Here the CDR3 DNA reads TGTGCCGTCAAACCCGCATACCTCAGCGACGAGCAGTACTTC. Encoded protein: CAVKPAYLSDEQYF.

The CDR3: CASSQVSPGGETQYF. The CDR3 DNA reads TGTGCCAGCAGCCAAGTTTCCCCGGGGGGGGAGACCCAGTACTTC. This chain uses TRBV4-2 with TRBJ2-5, with 8 bases fitting TRBD2. This CDR3 has 15 amino acids. The germline V gene has CDR1 LGHNA and CDR2 YNFKEQ. Unmatched junction bases numbered 6, after V lost 1 base and J lost 5 bases.

V usage is TRBV19 and J usage is TRBJ2-7, with D perhaps TRBD2 (6 bases). V lost 3 bases to trimming and J lost 2 bases, with 11 bases between them. CDR3 length: 14 residues. Per the germline V gene, CDR1 is LNHDA and CDR2 is SQIVND (reference sequence). In DNA, the CDR3 is TGTGCCAGTAGTATGCGCGGGGATACCTACGAGCAGTACTTC. This translates into CASSMRGDTYEQYF.